This is a list of T cell receptor beta chains from one sample in a study of a mutant IDH1 vaccine in newly diagnosed glioma. Profiled with immunoSEQ multiplex PCR; TCRdb holds only in-frame clones, not every one. Among over 65,000 clones, 84% were seen once, and the ten largest hold 12%. Antigens for these TCRs are unknown. The sequences come from PBMCs, collected from a glioma patient whose treatment included an IDH1 peptide vaccine. These receptors came from a man between 18 and 29 years old with glioma. Both conserved end residues are part of each CDR3. Each record gives: clone size, V gene, D gene, J gene, CDR3 length, CDR3 protein, CDR3 DNA. A D gene is named only where the DNA matches it firmly. Some rows mark clone size as missing; the rest say once, few, many or name a class of expanded clone.

>NA|TRBV9|TRBD2|TRBJ2-2|16
CASSGLTSANTGELFF
TGTGCCAGCAGCGGTCTGACTAGCGCGAACACCGGGGAGCTGTTTTTT
>NA|TRBV27|NA|TRBJ1-5|14
CASSQGLSNQPQHF
TGTGCCAGCAGTCAGGGACTGAGCAATCAGCCCCAGCATTTT
>NA|TRBV5-1|TRBD1|TRBJ2-2|14
CASSPGTATGELFF
TGCGCCAGCAGCCCCGGGACAGCGACCGGGGAGCTGTTTTTT
>once|TRBV5-6|NA|TRBJ2-3|13
CASSLAGADLGYF
TGTGCCAGCAGCTTGGCCGGAGCGGATCTAGGGTATTTT
>NA|TRBV19|NA|TRBJ2-2|15
CASSIDRRNTGELFF
TGTGCCAGTAGTATAGATCGCCGGAACACCGGGGAGCTGTTTTTT
>NA|TRBV4-3|NA|TRBJ1-1|16
CASSQEIRGLNTEAFF
TGCGCCAGCAGCCAAGAGATCCGAGGACTGAACACTGAAGCTTTCTTT
>NA|TRBV7-9|NA|TRBJ1-5|12
CASSLAGTLQHF
TGTGCCAGCAGCTTAGCGGGCACGCTCCAGCATTTT
>NA|TRBV5-1|TRBD1|TRBJ1-5|16
CASSLGGTGGGQPQHF
TGCGCCAGCAGCTTGGGGGGGACAGGGGGCGGTCAGCCCCAGCATTTT
>NA|TRBV9|NA|TRBJ1-1|16
CASSVATRAQRPEAFF
TGTGCCAGCAGCGTAGCTACGAGAGCCCAGAGGCCTGAAGCTTTCTTT
>NA|TRBV6-5|NA|TRBJ2-1|15
CASSMTAAAYNEQFF
TGTGCCAGCAGTATGACTGCCGCAGCTTACAATGAGCAGTTCTTC
>NA|TRBV19|TRBD2|TRBJ2-7|12
CASSPLAGRQYF
TGTGCCAGTAGTCCCCTAGCGGGACGGCAGTACTTC
>NA|TRBV5-1|TRBD1|TRBJ1-1|14
CASSRDRGNTEAFF
TGCGCCAGCAGCCGGGACAGGGGGAACACTGAAGCTTTCTTT
>NA|TRBV5-1|NA|TRBJ1-1|12
CASSFGNTEAFF
TGCGCCAGCAGCTTCGGCAACACTGAAGCTTTCTTT
>NA|TRBV27|NA|TRBJ1-4|15
CASSPTEYRNEKLFF
TGTGCCAGCTCCCCGACAGAGTATCGTAATGAAAAACTGTTTTTT
>NA|TRBV9|NA|TRBJ1-1|18
CASSVAPTRGAGNTEAFF
TGTGCCAGCAGCGTAGCGCCCACGAGGGGCGCAGGAAACACTGAAGCTTTCTTT
>NA|TRBV7-2|NA|TRBJ1-2|18
CASSFQPLTPAGSYGYTF
TGTGCCAGCAGCTTTCAGCCCCTTACGCCAGCCGGATCCTATGGCTACACCTTC
>NA|TRBV9|TRBD1|TRBJ1-2|14
CASSHGQGAHGYTF
TGTGCCAGCAGCCACGGACAGGGGGCGCATGGCTACACCTTC
>NA|TRBV10-2|NA|TRBJ1-1|13
CASSEHVSTEAFF
TGCGCCAGCAGTGAGCACGTTTCCACTGAAGCTTTCTTT
>NA|TRBV19|NA|TRBJ2-6|17
CASKAPLSFSGANVLTF
TGTGCCAGTAAAGCTCCCTTGTCCTTCTCTGGGGCCAACGTCCTGACTTTC
>NA|TRBV11-2|NA|TRBJ2-7|16
CASSLGPHNSYYEQYF
TGTGCCAGCAGCTTAGGCCCCCATAACAGTTACTACGAGCAGTACTTC
>few|TRBV7-2|NA|TRBJ1-1|13
CASSLTGNTEAFF
TGTGCCAGCAGCTTAACGGGGAACACTGAAGCTTTCTTT
>NA|TRBV7-2|TRBD2|TRBJ2-7|14
CASSFSGLSYEQYF
TGTGCCAGCAGCTTTAGCGGGCTCTCCTACGAGCAGTACTTC
>NA|TRBV5-5|NA|TRBJ1-5|13
CASSLAPLQPQHF
TGTGCCAGCAGCTTGGCCCCGCTTCAGCCCCAGCATTTT
>once|TRBV6-1|NA|TRBJ1-1|15
CASSEGGGVNTEAFF
TGTGCCAGCAGTGAAGGAGGAGGGGTTAACACTGAAGCTTTCTTT
>NA|TRBV5-4|NA|TRBJ1-4|16
CASSPGGVATNEKLFF
TGTGCCAGCAGCCCGGGGGGGGTTGCAACTAATGAAAAACTGTTTTTT